These 20 T cell receptor beta chains were all obtained from the same sample, sequenced in a study of cytomegalovirus exposure and HLA in healthy donors. The primer mix had 60 Vbeta and 13 Jbeta primers. Produced via immunoSEQ multiplex PCR; TCRdb's table is partial and in-frame only. The repertoire holds about 150,000 clones, 75% to 85% seen once, with 1.3% to 1.5% in the top ten. What was sequenced was PBMCs. These receptors came from a woman aged 40 to 50 in good health and CMV-seronegative.

The rearrangement joins TRBV5-1 to TRBJ1-1; 8 positions match TRBD1. Germline-derived CDR1 and CDR2 are SGHRS and YFSETQ. The CDR3 covers 15 residues. The ends lost 0 bases at V and 4 bases at J; junction bases unmatched: 5. CDR3 sequence: CASSLAGQEGTEAFF. The CDR3 bases are TGCGCCAGCAGCTTGGCGGGACAGGAGGGCACTGAAGCTTTCTTT.

The CDR3 region is CASTRGQGINQPQHF. The CDR3 nucleotides read TGTGCCAGCACCAGGGGACAGGGGATCAATCAGCCCCAGCATTTT. The gene calls are TRBV7-2 and TRBJ1-5, with 10 bases identical to TRBD1. This CDR3 spans 15 amino acids. The J segment lost 3 bases and the V segment lost 7 bases, leaving 6 bases of the junction unmatched. The germline CDR1 and CDR2 sequences are SGHTA and FQGNSA. Full variable domain (missing parts from reference TRBV7-2 and TRBJ1-5): GAGVSQSPSNKVTEKGKDVELRCDPISGHTALYWYRQSLGQGLEFLIYFQGNSAPDKSGLPSDRFSAERTGGSVSTLTIQRTQQEDSAVYLCASTRGQGINQPQHFGDGTRLSIL.

This clone was observed once. CDR3 amino acids: CASSLFTSGDPYNEQFF. DNA of the CDR3: TGCGCCAGCAGCTTGTTCACTAGCGGGGACCCCTACAATGAGCAGTTCTTC. The chain combines TRBV5-1 with TRBJ2-1, with 10 bases aligning to TRBD2. The germline CDR1 and CDR2 sequences are SGHRS and YFSETQ. The ends lost 1 base at V and 2 bases at J; junction bases unmatched: 6. The CDR3 length is 17 residues. Based on the CDR3 plus reference TRBV5-1 and TRBJ2-1, the full variable domain is KAGVTQTPRYLIKTRGQQVTLSCSPISGHRSVSWYQQTPGQGLQFLFEYFSETQRNKGNFPGRFSGRQFSNSRSEMNVSTLELGDSALYLCASSLFTSGDPYNEQFFGPGTRLTVL.

This rearrangement joins TRBV5-5 to TRBJ2-7; 7 bases match TRBD1. V shed 2 bases, J shed 4 bases, and the junction held 0 bases outside the gene matches. The CDR3 loop spans 12 amino acids. Germline V gene lookup returns CDR1 SGHKS and CDR2 YYEKEE (reference sequence). CDR3 loop: CASSLQGYEQYF. As DNA, the CDR3 is TGTGCCAGCAGCTTACAGGGGTACGAGCAGTACTTC. The full variable domain, in which reference TRBV5-5 and TRBJ2-7 provide the parts outside the CDR3, is DAGVTQSPTHLIKTRGQQVTLRCSPISGHKSVSWYQQVLGQGPQFIFQYYEKEERGRGNFPDRFSARQFPNYSSELNVNALLLGDSALYLCASSLQGYEQYFGPGTRLTVT.

The CDR3 DNA reads TGCGCCAGCAGCCAAGAGCCACAGGGGGCGAGCGACGAGCAGTACTTC. Translating gives CASSQEPQGASDEQYF. The chain recombines TRBV4-1 with TRBJ2-7; 9 bases line up with TRBD1. The V and J ends lost 0 bases and 5 bases, in that order; junction bases with no gene match: 8. The length of the CDR3 is 16 residues. Per germline, CDR1 MGHRA and CDR2 YSYEKL.

Turning to this clone: This sample also contains other DNA sequences that code for the same CDR3. This chain connects TRBV6-5 to TRBJ1-2; D perhaps matches TRBD1 (5 bases). CDR3 length: 14 residues. Germline CDR1 and CDR2: MNHEY and SVGAGI. The germline V and J ends were trimmed by 2 bases and 2 bases, with 9 bases remaining between them. The CDR3 here is CASSYRGTNYGYTF. The CDR3 DNA is TGTGCCAGCAGTTACCGGGGGACCAACTATGGCTACACCTTC.

The chain carries TRBV4-1 and TRBJ2-1; 14 bases fit TRBD2. There are 22 residues in the CDR3. J gave up 7 bases and V 0 bases, and 20 bases lay outside the gene matches. Germline CDR1 reads MGHRA; CDR2 reads YSYEKL. The CDR3 protein is CASSQDRIPILTSGGAGNEQFF. The CDR3 bases are TGCGCCAGCAGCCAAGATAGGATCCCGATCCTGACTAGCGGGGGGGCCGGGAATGAGCAGTTCTTC.

The rearrangement joins TRBV2 to TRBJ1-4; D is possibly TRBD1 (5 bases). The CDR3 has 13 amino acids. CDR1 SNHLY and CDR2 FYNNEI come from the germline V gene. Trimming stripped 6 bases from V and 3 bases from J, with 8 bases between. The CDR3 DNA sequence: TGTGCCAGCAGGGGGCGTTCTAATGAAAAACTGTTTTTT. This encodes CASRGRSNEKLFF.

The chain couples TRBV29-1 to TRBJ1-2; D unresolved. CDR1 SQVTM and CDR2 ANQGSEA come from the germline V gene. The germline V and J ends were trimmed by 4 bases and 4 bases, with 16 bases remaining between them. The CDR3 sequence is 14 residues long. The CDR3 sequence is CSVVPMVGVYGYTF. In DNA form, the CDR3 reads TGCAGCGTTGTGCCGATGGTCGGGGTCTATGGCTACACCTTC.

The CDR3 loop is CASRTSSTDTQYF. CDR3 in DNA: TGTGCCAGCAGGACTAGTAGCACAGATACGCAGTATTTT. The chain has TRBV7-3 and TRBJ2-3; tentatively, D is TRBD2 (6 bases). Germline lookup yields CDR1 SGHTA and CDR2 FQGTGA. CDR3 length equals 13 residues. V lost 6 bases and J 0 bases, leaving 7 bases between the germline ends. Supplemented by reference TRBV7-3 and TRBJ2-3, the full variable domain reads GAGVSQTPSNKVTEKGKYVELRCDPISGHTALYWYRQSLGQGPEFLIYFQGTGAADDSGLPNDRFFAVRPEGSVSTLKIQRTERGDSAVYLCASRTSSTDTQYFGPGTRLTVL.

This chain links TRBV5-1 with TRBJ2-6; D may be TRBD2 (6 bases). This CDR3 spans 18 amino acids. The V and J ends lost 1 base and 0 bases respectively, with 14 bases between them. Germline V lookup: CDR1 SGHRS, CDR2 YFSETQ. DNA for the CDR3: TGCGCCAGCAGCTTGCGCGGCGGGGCGGACTCTGGGGCCAACGTCCTGACTTTC. It codes for CASSLRGGADSGANVLTF.

The genes are TRBV7-8 and TRBJ1-6, with D tentatively TRBD1 (5 bases). The germline gives CDR1 SGHVS, CDR2 FQNEAQ. This CDR3 comprises 15 residues. Trimming cost V 5 bases and J 9 bases, with 17 bases left between them. DNA of the CDR3: TGTGCCAGCAGCCGACCGGGCAGGGTTATTTCACCCCTCCACTTT. Translated, it gives CASSRPGRVISPLHF.

The rearrangement links TRBV27 to TRBJ2-1; 9 bases align to TRBD2. The V gene end was trimmed by 9 bases and the J gene end by 7 bases; junction bases not matched to a gene: 13. CDR3 length equals 15 residues. Germline V lookup: CDR1 MNHEY, CDR2 SMNVEV (reference sequence). Written as DNA, the CDR3 is TGTGCCAGTAACTCCGGGACTAGCAGATGGAATGAGCAGTTCTTC. Translated, it gives CASNSGTSRWNEQFF.

This sequence joins TRBV4-2 and TRBJ1-2; 8 positions agree with TRBD1. The ends lost 5 bases at V and 5 bases at J; junction bases unmatched: 16. The germline V gene encodes CDR1 LGHNA and CDR2 YNFKEQ. The CDR3 is 17 residues long. The CDR3 loop is CASSSFGQGGFGYGYTF. Here the CDR3 DNA reads TGTGCCAGCAGCTCCTTCGGACAGGGTGGGTTTGGGTATGGCTACACCTTC.

The V gene is TRBV27, the J gene TRBJ1-2, with D unclear. The CDR3 length is 13 residues. V gave up 7 bases and J gave up 3 bases, with 12 bases separating them. Germline assignment: CDR1 MNHEY and CDR2 SMNVEV (reference sequence). CDR3 sequence (DNA): TGTGCCAGCAAGGTTGCGGTAGACTATGGCTACACCTTC. Protein sequence: CASKVAVDYGYTF.

The J gene is TRBJ1-4, the V gene TRBV19; 7 bases agree with TRBD1. V lost 6 bases and J lost 3; bases outside the gene matches: 4. CDR3 length: 14 amino acids. Germline values: CDR1 LNHDA, CDR2 SQIVND (reference sequence). Here the CDR3 DNA reads TGTGCCAGTAGCGGACAGGTCGCTAATGAAAAACTGTTTTTT. Translation gives CASSGQVANEKLFF. The full variable domain, in which reference TRBV19 and TRBJ1-4 provide the parts outside the CDR3, is DGGITQSPKYLFRKEGQNVTLSCEQNLNHDAMYWYRQDPGQGLRLIYYSQIVNDFQKGDIAEGYSVSREKKESFPLTVTSAQKNPTAFYLCASSGQVANEKLFFGSGTQLSVL.

This chain links TRBV6-5 with TRBJ2-7; 9 bases fit TRBD1. The V segment lost 7 bases and the J segment 5 bases; nucleotides outside the gene matches: 12. Germline V gene lookup returns CDR1 MNHEY and CDR2 SVGAGI. There are 15 residues in the CDR3. The DNA of the CDR3 is TGTGCCAGCAATGAGGGGACAGGGAGAGGGGACGAGCAGTACTTC. Translated, it gives CASNEGTGRGDEQYF.

This clone has just one count. This chain connects TRBV28 to TRBJ1-5; TRBD1 aligns across 9 bases. Trimming took 2 bases from V and 4 from J; bases not matched to a gene: 3. The CDR3 spans 15 residues. Germline V gene data show CDR1 as MDHEN and CDR2 as SYDVKM. DNA for the CDR3: TGTGCCAGCAGTTTAGGGACAGGGTTGAATCAGCCCCAGCATTTT. As protein: CASSLGTGLNQPQHF.

V is TRBV7-2 and J is TRBJ2-7; perhaps TRBD1 as D (5 bases). Trimming stripped 4 bases from V and 4 bases from J, with 11 bases between. CDR3 size: 13 residues. Germline CDR1 is SGHTA and CDR2 is FQGNSA. CDR3 sequence: CASSSRRGYEQYF. In DNA, the CDR3 is TGTGCCAGCAGCTCTAGAAGGGGATACGAGCAGTACTTC.

The CDR3 DNA reads as TGTGCCAGCAGCCGGTGGAACACTGAAGCTTTCTTT. Amino acids: CASSRWNTEAFF. The rearrangement joins TRBV11-2 to TRBJ1-1; no firm D call. Between the trimmed V and J ends, which lost 5 bases and 1 base, there was a span of 5 bases. CDR3 size: 12 residues. Germline V lookup: CDR1 SGHAT, CDR2 FQNNGV.